This T cell receptor (beta chain) is from a study of T cell changes during pregnancy in multiple sclerosis. Germline assignment: CDR1 MNHNY and CDR2 SVGAGI (reference sequence). CDR3 length: 15 residues. The junction had 3 bases not matched to a gene; V was cut back by 2 bases and J by 4 bases. This table comes from immunoSEQ multiplex PCR, and its TCRdb copy is limited to in-frame clones, with some not included. Found here are approximately 90,000 clones, approximately 92% of them singletons; the top ten hold more than 2%. The sequence came from a female donor with multiple sclerosis, enrolled in a pregnancy study. The rearrangement uses TRBV6-6 and TRBJ2-3, with 10 bases aligning to TRBD1. Specimen: peripheral blood, collected after pregnancy. CDR3 region: CASSYGGTGADTQYF. The CDR3 nucleotides are TGTGCCAGCAGTTACGGGGGGACAGGGGCAGATACGCAGTATTTT.